The present T cell receptor (beta chain) was sequenced within a study of tumor-infiltrating lymphocytes in primary liver carcinoma. Study findings and constraints: Only about 8-25% of top clones occurred in every one of the five tumor regions.

Comment on this clonotype: The antigen is not known. A much larger clone differs from this one at a single base, so this may be a read error. As the CDR3 is not closed by the conserved phenylalanine or tryptophan, this likely results from a read error.

Synthesis of TCR beta cDNA was carried out from 500 ng total RNA with a constant-region primer. A slightly modified ARM-PCR protocol with three nested multiplex PCR rounds produced these TCR beta libraries. For approximately 11 cycles apiece, the opening two PCR rounds ran with TRBV1-TRBV30 forward primers and a C-beta reverse primer. TCRdb re-derived calls from the multiplex PCR reads in MiXCR, one entry per CDR3 protein. This sample carries tens of thousands of distinct CDR3 sequences, roughly 79% of them seen once, and the ten largest clones take almost 40%. CDR1 and CDR2 from the germline V gene are MGHRA and YSYEKL. The CDR3 covers 14 residues. Co-extraction of both nucleic acids (RNA and DNA) used about 17-33 mg of unsorted bulk tissue.

The sequence was obtained from a woman younger than 45 with primary liver carcinoma and hepatitis B virus infection. The genes are TRBV4-1 and TRBJ1-5, with a possible D match to TRBD1 (6 bases). The material sequenced was liver tumor tissue from sampling region 4. Noted subset: tumor region T4, right-lateral pole. CDR3 DNA: TGCACCAGCGACTCACGGACAGATAGACGGCCCCAGCATCTT. Translating it yields CTSDSRTDRRPQHL.